This TCR beta chain was recovered during a study of blood T cell repertoires in COVID-19. Sequenced by immunoSEQ multiplex PCR; TCRdb stores in-frame clones only, minus some. The sample carries approximately 410,000 clones, 86% recorded once. This clone has a single count. Trimming removed 3 bases at V and 8 bases at J, with 13 bases between. The CDR3 consists of 13 residues. Germline V gene data show CDR1 as KGHSH and CDR2 as LQKENI. The clonotype originates from a woman aged 25 to 39 with active or convalescent COVID-19. The sequenced sample consisted of peripheral blood. The gene calls are TRBV18 and TRBJ1-2; TRBD1 might be the D (5 bases). The CDR3 protein is CASSPDSVMGYTF. The CDR3 DNA sequence: TGTGCCAGCTCACCCGACAGCGTTATGGGCTACACCTTC.